This entry lists 2 T cell receptor beta chains sequenced from one sample in a study of T cell repertoires in cytomegalovirus infection. These TCRs are of unknown antigen specificity. TCRdb re-called the reads through MiXCR, storing one row per CDR3 protein. The table includes about 52,000 distinct CDR3 sequences, more than 15% detected once. Material: CD8+ T cells from cultured PBMCs, obtained from culture after CMV antigen stimulation. The receptors shown here come from a human donor in good health (CMV status not recorded). Some clones in this sample may be carry-over from other donors' samples.

This clonotype has a count of ten or more. The gene calls are TRBV11-2 and TRBJ1-1; 10 nucleotides match TRBD1. Losses at the gene ends were 1 base for V and 12 bases for J; bases not matched to a gene: 2. CDR3 length equals 12 residues. Per germline, CDR1 SGHAT and CDR2 FQNNGV. CDR3 region: CASSLGTGGTFF. CDR3 coding DNA: TGTGCCAGCAGCTTAGGGACAGGGGGGACTTTCTTT.

This clonotype was seen only a few times. This chain links TRBV19 with TRBJ2-1, with TRBD2 identical over 10 bases. V was pared by 2 bases and J by 7 bases, with 5 bases of the junction left unmatched. The CDR3 spans 15 residues. The V gene's germline CDR1 is LNHDA and CDR2 SQIVND (reference sequence). In DNA, the CDR3 is TGTGCCAGTAGTATACAGCGGGGGGGCCTAAATGAGCAGTTCTTC. Amino acids: CASSIQRGGLNEQFF. Full variable domain (missing parts from reference TRBV19 and TRBJ2-1): DGGITQSPKYLFRKEGQNVTLSCEQNLNHDAMYWYRQDPGQGLRLIYYSQIVNDFQKGDIAEGYSVSREKKESFPLTVTSAQKNPTAFYLCASSIQRGGLNEQFFGPGTRLTVL.